The next 28 T cell receptor beta chains were all read from a single sample in a study of human T cells and chemical hapten exposure. TCRdb re-derived calls from the RACE reads in MiXCR, one entry per CDR3 protein. The sample yields approximately 90,000 distinct CDR3 sequences, 8.5% seen once. Time point of the sample: pre-sensitization, week 0. Documented treatment: therapeutic diphenylcyclopropenone sensitization with weekly scalp DPC. This sample comprised whole blood, obtained in connection with sensitization to the hapten diphenylcyclopropenone (DPC). These receptor sequences come from a middle-aged man with alopecia areata. Some clones in this sample may be carry-over from other donors' samples.

This chain uses TRBV28 with TRBJ1-2; D is ambiguous. The CDR3 is 15 residues long. Trimming pared 1 base from V and 3 bases from J, leaving 12 bases between. Looked up from germline, CDR1 is MDHEN and CDR2 is SYDVKM. CDR3 nucleotides: TGTGCCAGCAGTTTATCTAGGGAGGGATACTATGGCTACACCTTC. Translating gives CASSLSREGYYGYTF.

This clonotype appeared a few times. The V and J genes are TRBV18 and TRBJ1-1; D gene ambiguous. CDR1 and CDR2 (germline): KGHSH, LQKENI. The V end was cut by 3 bases, the J end by 12 bases, with 17 bases between. This CDR3 contains 13 residues. CDR3 nucleotides: TGTGCCAGCTCACCTCACCCCACAGTTGAGTCTTTCTTT. Protein: CASSPHPTVESFF.

Here the CDR3 reads CASNDGQGGYGYTF. The CDR3 DNA reads TGCGCCAGCAACGATGGACAGGGTGGCTATGGCTACACCTTC. The chain couples TRBV5-1 to TRBJ1-2; TRBD1 matches at 8 bases. J gave up 4 bases and V 6 bases, and 8 bases lay outside the gene matches. Germline-derived CDR1 and CDR2 are SGHRS and YFSETQ. There are 14 residues in the CDR3.

The J gene is TRBJ2-5, the V gene TRBV9; D possibly corresponds to TRBD1 (5 bases). The CDR3 loop spans 14 amino acids. Germline-derived CDR1 and CDR2 are SGDLS and YYNGEE. V lost 4 bases and J 5 bases, leaving 15 bases between the germline ends. Here the CDR3 reads CASSTAGQVETQYF. The CDR3 DNA follows: TGTGCCAGCAGCACTGCAGGGCAGGTGGAGACCCAGTACTTC.

V usage is TRBV20-1 and J usage is TRBJ2-3, with a weak D call TRBD2 (5 bases). The CDR3 has 16 residues. Germline lookup yields CDR1 DFQATT and CDR2 SNEGSKA (reference sequence). With 0 bases removed from V and 1 base from J, the gap between germline ends came to 14 bases. The CDR3 reads CSARDPRGVRTDTQYF. As DNA, the CDR3 is TGCAGTGCTAGAGATCCCCGGGGAGTACGCACAGATACGCAGTATTTT.

This clonotype was seen repeatedly, ten times or more. The V call is TRBV6-2 or TRBV6-3, the J call TRBJ1-2; D gene uncertain. V shed 5 bases and J shed 8 bases, with 12 bases lying between them. From germline, CDR1 is MNHEY and CDR2 SVGEGT. The CDR3 spans 12 residues. This chain's CDR3 is CASSHPDGGYTF. The CDR3 DNA sequence: TGTGCCAGCAGTCATCCGGACGGCGGCTACACCTTC.

This clonotype was detected many times. The chain uses TRBV24-1 and TRBJ2-3; no firm D call. The ends were cut back, 9 bases at V and 1 base at J, with 7 bases in the middle. There are 12 residues in the CDR3. Germline CDR1 and CDR2: KGHDR and SFDVKD. This CDR3 is CATQAGTDTQYF. The CDR3 nucleotides are TGTGCCACCCAAGCCGGCACAGATACGCAGTATTTT.

This clonotype was recorded a few times. The gene calls are TRBV3-1 and TRBJ2-1; no definite D call. V lost 1 base and J lost 7, with 5 bases in between. The CDR3 is made up of 12 amino acids. Looked up from germline, CDR1 is LGHDT and CDR2 is YNNKEL (reference sequence). This CDR3 is CASSQATNEQFF. The CDR3, as DNA: TGTGCCAGCAGCCAAGCAACAAATGAGCAGTTCTTC.

This clonotype was seen a few times. This chain links TRBV6-6 with TRBJ2-3; D ambiguous. The CDR3 spans 14 residues. The V gene's germline CDR1 is MNHNY and CDR2 SVGAGI (reference sequence). The V end lost 0 bases, the J end lost 0 bases, and 4 bases lay between the germline ends. CDR3 nucleotides: TGTGCCAGCAGTTACTCTCTTAGCACAGATACGCAGTATTTT. It is translated as CASSYSLSTDTQYF.

The chain links TRBV30 to TRBJ2-1; D not certain. Germline lookup yields CDR1 GTSNPN and CDR2 SVGIG (reference sequence). V lost 2 bases, J lost 6 bases, and 5 bases lay in between. CDR3 size: 11 residues. The CDR3 sequence is CAWSLSNEQFF. CDR3 coding DNA: TGTGCCTGGAGTCTGAGCAATGAGCAGTTCTTC.

J is TRBJ2-4 and V is TRBV20-1; no firm D call. The germline CDR1 and CDR2 sequences are DFQATT and SNEGSKA (reference sequence). There are 15 residues in the CDR3. V lost 6 bases and J 2 bases, leaving 17 bases between the germline ends. The CDR3 DNA reads TGCAGTGCAACGGGCAGTACGCGGACCAAAAACATTCAGTACTTC. Residues: CSATGSTRTKNIQYF.

The chain uses TRBV19 and TRBJ2-1; 10 nucleotides align to TRBD2. This CDR3 has 17 residues. With V trimmed by 3 bases and J by 7 bases, 12 bases remained unmatched. Germline-derived CDR1 and CDR2 are LNHDA and SQIVND (reference sequence). CDR3 in DNA: TGTGCCAGTAGTATCTTGGTGGGAGCGGGAGGGCGGAATGAGCAGTTCTTC. The encoded protein is CASSILVGAGGRNEQFF.

This clonotype was counted many times. The chain joins TRBV7-9 to TRBJ2-1, with D tentatively TRBD1 or TRBD2 (6 bases each). V lost 4 bases to trimming and J lost 8 bases, with 12 bases between them. The germline gives CDR1 SEHNR, CDR2 FQNEAQ (reference sequence). The CDR3 runs 13 residues. The CDR3 coding sequence is TGTGCCAGCAGCTCGGGGGCCCTTGATGAGCAGTTCTTC. This translates into CASSSGALDEQFF.

Many counts were recorded for this clonotype. The chain links TRBV6-2 or TRBV6-3 to TRBJ2-1; D gene ambiguous. V lost 2 bases and J 0 bases, leaving 11 bases between the germline ends. The CDR3 extends over 16 amino acids. The germline V gene has CDR1 MNHEY and CDR2 SVGEGT. CDR3 DNA: TGTGCCAGCAGTTACCCGTCTACCCTCTCCTACAATGAGCAGTTCTTC. Its translation is CASSYPSTLSYNEQFF.

This clonotype has a handful of counts. The chain recombines TRBV2 with TRBJ2-7, with D maybe TRBD2 (6 bases). Germline V gene sequence: CDR1 SNHLY, CDR2 FYNNEI. This CDR3 is built from 14 residues. V was trimmed by 4 bases and J by 9 bases, leaving 19 bases between them. The CDR3 coding sequence is TGTGCCAGCAGTGTACTAGCTGGAGTGGGTTTGCAGTACTTC. Protein product: CASSVLAGVGLQYF.

This clonotype was counted many times. The chain couples TRBV6-5 to TRBJ2-5; TRBD1 aligns across 10 bases. The CDR3 is made up of 15 amino acids. From germline, CDR1 is MNHEY and CDR2 SVGAGI. V lost 8 bases and J lost 4; bases outside the gene matches: 10. Written as DNA, the CDR3 is TGTGCCAGCGGACAGGGGGTCGGTTTTGGAGAGACCCAGTACTTC. Translated: CASGQGVGFGETQYF.

The genes are TRBV27 and TRBJ2-1; 8 bases are a match to TRBD1. The CDR3 is 12 amino acids. J lost 8 bases, V lost 5 bases, and 2 bases had no gene match. Germline values: CDR1 MNHEY, CDR2 SMNVEV (reference sequence). The CDR3 loop is CASSQTGDEQFF. CDR3 sequence (DNA): TGTGCCAGCAGTCAGACAGGGGATGAGCAGTTCTTC.

This chain links TRBV27 with TRBJ2-7; the match to TRBD2 covers 9 bases. J gave up 7 bases and V 3 bases, and 7 bases lay outside the gene matches. CDR1 is MNHEY and CDR2 is SMNVEV in the germline V gene (reference sequence). This CDR3 has 14 residues. CDR3 residues: CASSFRGRAGEQYF. CDR3 DNA: TGTGCCAGCAGTTTCCGCGGGAGGGCGGGTGAGCAGTACTTC.

This clonotype turned up a few times. CDR3: CASQGESSYNSPLHF. In nucleotides, the CDR3 is TGTGCCAGTCAGGGCGAGAGCTCCTATAATTCACCCCTCCACTTT. The V gene is TRBV7-9, the J gene TRBJ1-6; maybe TRBD1 (5 bases). This CDR3 spans 15 amino acids. Germline loops: CDR1 SEHNR, CDR2 FQNEAQ (reference sequence). Trimming took off 9 bases at V and 0 bases at J, with 12 bases between the two ends.

This clonotype was found many times. The chain combines TRBV20-1 with TRBJ1-3; D ambiguous. Germline V gene sequence: CDR1 DFQATT, CDR2 SNEGSKA (reference sequence). This CDR3 is 14 amino acids long. V lost 1 base to trimming and J lost 4 bases, with 11 bases between them. The CDR3 spells CSARVESGGNTIYF. DNA of the CDR3: TGCAGTGCTAGAGTGGAGTCGGGCGGAAACACCATATATTTT.

The CDR3 nucleotides are TGTGCCAGCAGTGAAACCCCGGACGGGGAGCTGTTTTTT. This codes for CASSETPDGELFF. The V call is TRBV25-1, the J call TRBJ2-2; D gene ambiguous. Trimming pared 2 bases from V and 7 bases from J, leaving 8 bases between. The CDR3 covers 13 residues. Germline loops: CDR1 MGHDK, CDR2 SYGVNS.

Comment on this clonotype: A much larger clone lies a single base off, so this may be a read error. The rearrangement uses TRBV20-1 and TRBJ2-1; 11 nucleotides line up with TRBD1. The J segment lost 7 bases and the V segment lost 5 bases, leaving 10 bases of the junction unmatched. There are 15 residues in the CDR3. The germline V gene has CDR1 DFQATT and CDR2 SNEGSKA (reference sequence). The CDR3 nucleotides read TGCAGTGCTGTAACCGGGACAGGGGGTACGAATGAGCAGTTCTTC. Translated, it gives CSAVTGTGGTNEQFF.

V and J are TRBV24-1 and TRBJ2-6; D remains unclear. Germline CDR1 is KGHDR and CDR2 is SFDVKD. This CDR3 spans 17 amino acids. Trimming removed 7 bases from V and 2 bases from J, with 17 bases in between. The CDR3 here is CATRDQTYPPGANVLTF. CDR3 in DNA: TGTGCCACCAGGGACCAGACTTACCCTCCTGGGGCCAACGTCCTGACTTTC.

This clonotype was recorded many times. The V and J genes are TRBV12-3 or TRBV12-4 and TRBJ1-6; D possibly corresponds to TRBD1 (6 bases). Trimming pared 2 bases from V and 10 bases from J, leaving 12 bases between. This CDR3 is built from 14 residues. CDR3 in DNA: TGTGCCAGCAGTTTAAGGGGGGAGAGGTCACCCCTCCACTTT. Translation gives CASSLRGERSPLHF.

There are many counts of this clonotype. J is TRBJ2-7 and V is TRBV6-2 or TRBV6-3; D may be TRBD2 (5 bases). The V and J ends lost 10 bases and 3 bases respectively, with 13 bases between them. The germline CDR1 and CDR2 sequences are MNHEY and SVGEGT. This CDR3 is 12 amino acids long. The CDR3 reads CATEGTLYEQYV. In DNA, the CDR3 is TGTGCCACCGAGGGTACCCTCTACGAGCAGTACGTC.

This clonotype has just a few counts. The V call is TRBV4-3, the J call TRBJ2-7; 9 positions match TRBD1. Germline values: CDR1 LGHNA, CDR2 YSLEER. After removal of 1 base from V and 2 bases from J, the junction contained 6 bases not matched to a gene. CDR3 length equals 16 residues. CDR3 DNA sequence: TGCGCCAGCAGCCAAGGCCGGGACAGGGTACCCTACGAGCAGTACTTC. Its translation is CASSQGRDRVPYEQYF.

This clonotype has just a few counts. The V and J genes are TRBV7-2 and TRBJ2-5, with unresolved D. V was cut by 6 bases and J by 10 bases, with 12 bases left in between. This CDR3 is 11 amino acids long. The germline V gene has CDR1 SGHTA and CDR2 FQGNSA. The CDR3 loop reads CASRLDVIQYF. CDR3 nucleotides: TGTGCCAGCAGACTGGATGTGATCCAGTACTTC.

The chain uses TRBV7-9 and TRBJ1-4; D perhaps matches TRBD1 (5 bases). V was trimmed by 6 bases and J by 8 bases, leaving 19 bases between them. The CDR3 sequence is 15 residues long. Germline CDR1 SEHNR, CDR2 FQNEAQ (reference sequence). CDR3 sequence reads: CASSADGHWGEKLFF. In nucleotides, the CDR3 is TGTGCCAGCAGTGCCGATGGACACTGGGGGGAAAAACTGTTTTTT.